The source of this T cell receptor beta chain is a study of cytomegalovirus exposure and HLA in healthy donors. The PCR used 60 Vbeta and 13 Jbeta primers. Produced via immunoSEQ multiplex PCR; TCRdb's table is partial and in-frame only. The sample contains about 120,000 clones, 75% to 85% of which appear only once. Per germline, CDR1 SGDLS and CDR2 YYNGEE. This CDR3 is built from 17 residues. J lost 0 bases, V lost 0 bases, and 5 bases had no gene match. This clone was seen only a few times. The sample was PBMCs. The source of this sequence is a young man in good health and CMV-seropositive. The chain recombines TRBV9 with TRBJ2-3, with 9 bases fitting TRBD2. The CDR3 spells CASSVAGGGASTDTQYF. The CDR3 DNA sequence: TGTGCCAGCAGCGTAGCTGGCGGGGGGGCGAGCACAGATACGCAGTATTTT.